This TCR beta chain was identified in a study of T-cell reconstitution after alpha-beta-depleted transplantation in children. Overall study results and limits: From newly produced T cells came most of the T-cell counts and diversity one year after transplant. Reports say that about two months after transplant, the alpha-beta T cells came out of several hundred graft clones that had expanded.

To note about this clonotype: The antigen is not known.

Construction of the TCRbeta library involved unique molecular identifiers. TCRdb reprocessed the PCR reads via MiXCR and lists one record per CDR3 protein. This table has about 500,000 distinct CDR3 sequences, more than 9.5% appearing once. Trimming shortened V by 6 bases and J by 2 bases, and 20 bases separated the two germline ends. Germline CDR1 MNHEY, CDR2 SMNVEV (reference sequence). This CDR3 is 16 amino acids long. The gene calls are TRBV27 and TRBJ2-7; D is ambiguous. This TCR was sampled from a female patient younger than 10 who had a stem cell transplant for aplastic anemia, so the T cells may come from the graft donor. Specimen: PBMCs, mostly from graft donor cells, collected 180 days after TCRalphabeta/CD19-depleted stem cell transplant. CDR3 coding DNA: TGTGCCAGCAGCTCCCCTCCTCGCTTACCCACCTACGAGCAGTACTTC. This sequence encodes CASSSPPRLPTYEQYF.